The rows below give T cell receptor beta chains drawn from one sample of a study of T cells in Graves' hyperthyroidism and ophthalmopathy. MiXCR, run by TCRdb on the multiplex PCR reads, gives a single entry per CDR3 protein. This table has 550,000 to 700,000 distinct CDR3 sequences, 14% to 15% appearing once. Sequencing was performed on blood. The receptor set was obtained from a woman aged 40-49 years with Graves' ophthalmopathy. Each CDR3 is given with its conserved first and last residue. The D gene is left open where the match is weak. Only part of the rows carry a size: once, few, many, or a class if the clone is expanded.

j_call: TRBJ1-2; cdr3_length: 14; clone_size: many; v_call: TRBV24-1; d_call: -; cdr3_aa: CATSDPGQIGGYTF; cdr3_nt: TGTGCCACCAGTGATCCAGGCCAAATAGGGGGCTACACCTTC
j_call: TRBJ2-5; cdr3_length: 15; clone_size: few; v_call: TRBV28; d_call: -; cdr3_aa: CASSPPTSFAETQYF; cdr3_nt: TGTGCCAGCAGTCCACCGACTAGTTTTGCGGAGACCCAGTACTTC
j_call: TRBJ2-7; cdr3_length: 16; clone_size: many; v_call: TRBV20-1; d_call: -; cdr3_aa: CSARDLDSPTSYEQYF; cdr3_nt: TGCAGTGCTAGAGATTTGGACAGCCCGACTAGCTACGAGCAGTACTTC
j_call: TRBJ1-5; cdr3_length: 19; clone_size: few; v_call: TRBV28; d_call: -; cdr3_aa: CASSSSSTGPDRPNQPQHF; cdr3_nt: TGTGCCAGCAGTTCATCTTCGACAGGACCCGACCGACCGAATCAGCCCCAGCATTTT
j_call: TRBJ2-7; cdr3_length: 12; clone_size: many; v_call: TRBV7-2; d_call: -; cdr3_aa: CASSSKGYEQYF; cdr3_nt: TGTGCCAGCAGCTCCAAGGGGTACGAGCAGTACTTC
j_call: TRBJ2-2; cdr3_length: 13; clone_size: many; v_call: TRBV6-2/TRBV6-3; d_call: -; cdr3_aa: CASSYGLTGELFF; cdr3_nt: TGTGCCAGCAGTTACGGTTTAACCGGGGAGCTGTTTTTT
j_call: TRBJ1-5; cdr3_length: 13; clone_size: many; v_call: TRBV12-3/TRBV12-4; d_call: -; cdr3_aa: CASTTGWNQPQHF; cdr3_nt: TGTGCCAGCACTACAGGTTGGAATCAGCCCCAGCATTTT
j_call: TRBJ1-2; cdr3_length: 13; clone_size: many; v_call: TRBV10-1; d_call: -; cdr3_aa: CASSGSANYGYTF; cdr3_nt: TGCGCCAGCAGTGGGTCAGCCAACTATGGCTACACCTTC
j_call: TRBJ2-7; cdr3_length: 16; clone_size: many; v_call: TRBV11-2; d_call: TRBD1; cdr3_aa: CASSFRIVWTGDEQYF; cdr3_nt: TGTGCCAGCAGCTTTAGGATCGTATGGACAGGCGACGAGCAGTACTTC
j_call: TRBJ2-2; cdr3_length: 16; clone_size: many; v_call: TRBV4-2; d_call: TRBD2; cdr3_aa: CASSDTSASNTGELFF; cdr3_nt: TGTGCCAGCAGCGACACTAGCGCCTCGAACACCGGGGAGCTGTTTTTT
j_call: TRBJ2-2; cdr3_length: 15; clone_size: many; v_call: TRBV12-5; d_call: -; cdr3_aa: CASGLPGRNTGELFF; cdr3_nt: TGTGCTAGTGGTCTTCCGGGCCGCAACACCGGGGAGCTGTTTTTT
j_call: TRBJ2-5; cdr3_length: 15; clone_size: many; v_call: TRBV4-3; d_call: TRBD1; cdr3_aa: CASSQETGLEETQYF; cdr3_nt: TGCGCCAGCAGCCAAGAGACAGGGTTGGAAGAGACCCAGTACTTC
j_call: TRBJ1-2; cdr3_length: 14; clone_size: many; v_call: TRBV19; d_call: -; cdr3_aa: CASSIDGRDYGYTF; cdr3_nt: TGTGCCAGTAGTATAGATGGCAGGGATTATGGCTACACCTTC
j_call: TRBJ2-2; cdr3_length: 17; clone_size: many; v_call: TRBV27; d_call: -; cdr3_aa: CASSLRAALASTGELFF; cdr3_nt: TGTGCCAGCAGTTTACGGGCGGCCCTAGCGAGCACCGGGGAGCTGTTTTTT
j_call: TRBJ1-2; cdr3_length: 11; clone_size: many; v_call: TRBV6-5; d_call: -; cdr3_aa: CATTSNYGYTF; cdr3_nt: TGTGCCACCACCTCTAACTATGGCTACACCTTC
j_call: TRBJ2-5; cdr3_length: 15; clone_size: many; v_call: TRBV29-1; d_call: -; cdr3_aa: CSVEGSYGTGETQYF; cdr3_nt: TGCAGCGTTGAAGGGAGTTACGGAACCGGTGAGACCCAGTACTTC
j_call: TRBJ1-2; cdr3_length: 11; clone_size: many; v_call: TRBV5-4; d_call: -; cdr3_aa: CASSSEFTSTF; cdr3_nt: TGTGCCAGCAGCTCAGAATTTACGTCCACCTTC
j_call: TRBJ1-2; cdr3_length: 12; clone_size: -; v_call: TRBV6-2/TRBV6-3; d_call: -; cdr3_aa: CASMGTNYGYTF; cdr3_nt: TGTGCCAGCATGGGAACTAACTATGGCTACACCTTC
j_call: TRBJ2-5; cdr3_length: 12; clone_size: many; v_call: TRBV20-1; d_call: -; cdr3_aa: CSAPLGGETQYF; cdr3_nt: TGCAGTGCTCCGCTAGGAGGAGAGACCCAGTACTTC
j_call: TRBJ2-7; cdr3_length: 15; clone_size: -; v_call: TRBV3-1; d_call: -; cdr3_aa: CASSQDAFSAYEQYF; cdr3_nt: TGTGCCAGCAGCCAAGACGCCTTCAGCGCCTACGAGCAGTACTTC
j_call: TRBJ2-7; cdr3_length: 14; clone_size: many; v_call: TRBV7-2; d_call: -; cdr3_aa: CASSSGSFSYEQYF; cdr3_nt: TGTGCCAGCAGCTCAGGGTCTTTCTCCTACGAGCAGTACTTC
j_call: TRBJ2-7; cdr3_length: 14; clone_size: many; v_call: TRBV7-2; d_call: -; cdr3_aa: CASSLDRSPYEQYF; cdr3_nt: TGTGCCAGCAGCTTAGACCGGTCGCCCTACGAGCAGTACTTC
j_call: TRBJ2-7; cdr3_length: 17; clone_size: many; v_call: TRBV20-1; d_call: TRBD2; cdr3_aa: CSARDGFTSDFPYEQYF; cdr3_nt: TGCAGTGCTAGAGATGGTTTCACTAGCGACTTCCCCTACGAGCAGTACTTC
j_call: TRBJ2-7; cdr3_length: 18; clone_size: many; v_call: TRBV6-2/TRBV6-3; d_call: -; cdr3_aa: CASSYFPRGVGFIYEQYF; cdr3_nt: TGTGCCAGCAGTTACTTTCCGCGGGGCGTGGGATTTATCTACGAGCAGTACTTC
j_call: TRBJ1-5; cdr3_length: 16; clone_size: many; v_call: TRBV28; d_call: -; cdr3_aa: CASSLWRGELNQPQHF; cdr3_nt: TGTGCCAGCAGTTTATGGAGAGGGGAACTCAATCAGCCCCAGCATTTT
j_call: TRBJ1-2; cdr3_length: 12; clone_size: many; v_call: TRBV6-1; d_call: -; cdr3_aa: CASSEVVGGYTF; cdr3_nt: TGTGCCAGCAGTGAAGTAGTAGGAGGCTACACCTTC
j_call: TRBJ2-5; cdr3_length: 13; clone_size: many; v_call: TRBV5-6; d_call: TRBD2; cdr3_aa: CASSFGTSQTQYF; cdr3_nt: TGTGCCAGCAGCTTTGGGACTAGTCAGACCCAGTACTTC
j_call: TRBJ1-1; cdr3_length: 13; clone_size: -; v_call: TRBV6-1; d_call: TRBD1; cdr3_aa: CASSRDRGFEAFF; cdr3_nt: TGTGCCAGCAGCCGGGACAGGGGTTTTGAAGCTTTCTTT
j_call: TRBJ2-4; cdr3_length: 13; clone_size: many; v_call: TRBV12-3/TRBV12-4; d_call: TRBD1; cdr3_aa: CASRGQGVDIQYF; cdr3_nt: TGTGCCAGCAGGGGACAGGGGGTGGACATTCAGTACTTC
j_call: TRBJ2-2; cdr3_length: 15; clone_size: many; v_call: TRBV7-3; d_call: -; cdr3_aa: CASSRGTESTGELFF; cdr3_nt: TGTGCCAGCAGCCGGGGGACTGAGAGCACCGGGGAGCTGTTTTTT
j_call: TRBJ2-7; cdr3_length: 15; clone_size: many; v_call: TRBV12-3/TRBV12-4; d_call: -; cdr3_aa: CASSRGRDSNHEQYF; cdr3_nt: TGTGCCAGCAGTAGGGGCCGGGACTCCAACCACGAGCAGTACTTC
j_call: TRBJ1-1; cdr3_length: 18; clone_size: many; v_call: TRBV14; d_call: -; cdr3_aa: CASSQVGTKDGMNTEAFF; cdr3_nt: TGTGCCAGCAGCCAAGTGGGGACAAAAGATGGCATGAACACTGAAGCTTTCTTT
j_call: TRBJ2-2; cdr3_length: 16; clone_size: few; v_call: TRBV19; d_call: TRBD1; cdr3_aa: CASRSGTGTYTGELFF; cdr3_nt: TGTGCCAGTAGATCCGGGACAGGGACGTACACCGGGGAGCTGTTTTTT
j_call: TRBJ1-5; cdr3_length: 17; clone_size: -; v_call: TRBV6-1; d_call: TRBD1; cdr3_aa: CASSEFQTGTFNQPQHF; cdr3_nt: TGTGCCAGCAGTGAGTTTCAGACAGGGACTTTCAATCAGCCCCAGCATTTT
j_call: TRBJ1-3; cdr3_length: 17; clone_size: few; v_call: TRBV28; d_call: -; cdr3_aa: CASSSLRIASSGNTIYF; cdr3_nt: TGTGCCAGCAGTTCTCTCCGCATTGCGAGCTCTGGAAACACCATATATTTT
j_call: TRBJ1-2; cdr3_length: 15; clone_size: many; v_call: TRBV6-5; d_call: TRBD1; cdr3_aa: CASSSAGQGDYGYTF; cdr3_nt: TGTGCCAGCAGTTCCGCGGGACAGGGTGACTATGGCTACACCTTC
j_call: TRBJ1-1; cdr3_length: 13; clone_size: many; v_call: TRBV6-1; d_call: -; cdr3_aa: CASSASSLTEAFF; cdr3_nt: TGTGCCAGCAGTGCGTCCTCGCTCACTGAAGCTTTCTTT
j_call: TRBJ2-7; cdr3_length: 14; clone_size: -; v_call: TRBV3-1; d_call: TRBD2; cdr3_aa: CASSQKAGVGEQYF; cdr3_nt: TGTGCCAGCAGCCAAAAAGCGGGAGTGGGTGAGCAGTACTTC
j_call: TRBJ2-7; cdr3_length: 16; clone_size: many; v_call: TRBV6-2/TRBV6-3; d_call: -; cdr3_aa: CASSYPPNPRAYEQYF; cdr3_nt: TGTGCCAGCAGTTACCCCCCTAACCCACGGGCCTACGAGCAGTACTTC
j_call: TRBJ2-7; cdr3_length: 14; clone_size: few; v_call: TRBV7-9; d_call: -; cdr3_aa: CASSLNWGPHEQYF; cdr3_nt: TGTGCCAGCAGCTTAAATTGGGGGCCCCACGAGCAGTACTTC